One sample yielded the 19 T cell receptor beta chains listed below, sequenced in a study of T cells after posttransplantation cyclophosphamide. A marrow graft followed busulfan-fludarabine conditioning, with cyclophosphamide on days +3 and +4. The protocol was immunoSEQ multiplex PCR, while the TCRdb copy is restricted to in-frame clones and leaves out a portion. This sample has 12,000 or so clones, with around 2% found just once. Sequencing used PBMCs, obtained after allogeneic stem cell transplant with posttransplant cyclophosphamide. These TCRs come from a male patient aged 25-45 years who received an allogeneic stem cell transplant from a related donor, was CMV-positive, and had no GVHD. Some T cells here may be from the graft donor.

Written as DNA, the CDR3 is TGTGCCAGCAGCTTAATGCGTTCCAAAAACATTCAGTACTTC. Translated, it gives CASSLMRSKNIQYF. The chain recombines TRBV7-8 with TRBJ2-4; D gene unclear. Germline V CDR1 and CDR2: SGHVS, FQNEAQ. With 2 bases removed from V and 2 bases from J, the gap between germline ends came to 7 bases. The CDR3 is made up of 14 amino acids.

The chain joins TRBV11-2 to TRBJ2-1; 11 nucleotides agree with TRBD2. Losses at the gene ends were 4 bases for V and 9 bases for J; bases not matched to a gene: 11. The germline gives CDR1 SGHAT, CDR2 FQNNGV. The CDR3 runs to 16 residues. CDR3 nucleotides: TGTGCCAGCAGCTCTTTAACTTTAGCGGGGGGGTTTGAGCAGTTCTTC. Its protein is CASSSLTLAGGFEQFF.

The CDR3 DNA reads TGCGCCAGCAGCTTGGGACTAGCGGGAGTTTTTTATGAGCAGTTCTTC. Encoded protein: CASSLGLAGVFYEQFF. This chain uses TRBV5-1 with TRBJ2-1; 12 bases match TRBD2. The trim removed 0 bases at V and 8 bases at J, leaving 6 bases unmatched. The germline gives CDR1 SGHRS, CDR2 YFSETQ. The CDR3 extends over 16 amino acids.

There are a few counts of this clone. V usage is TRBV30 and J usage is TRBJ2-7; D call uncertain. The length of the CDR3 is 11 residues. Germline CDR1 reads GTSNPN; CDR2 reads SVGIG (reference sequence). Trimming took off 6 bases at V and 5 bases at J, with 11 bases between the two ends. The CDR3 region is CACKVADEQYF. The DNA of the CDR3 is TGTGCCTGTAAAGTCGCGGACGAGCAGTACTTC.

The sample holds a few counts of this clone. The V call is TRBV19, the J call TRBJ2-5; weak D call: TRBD1 (5 bases). Trimming removed 5 bases at V and 5 bases at J, with 12 bases between. Germline V gene lookup returns CDR1 LNHDA and CDR2 SQIVND (reference sequence). The CDR3 spans 13 residues. The CDR3, as DNA: TGTGCCAGTAGTCTGGGGTGGGGCGAGACCCAGTACTTC. Amino acids: CASSLGWGETQYF.

This clone was seen more than once but under ten times. The chain uses TRBV11-1 and TRBJ2-7; a weak D match, TRBD1 (6 bases). Germline CDR1 is SGHAT and CDR2 is FQDESV (reference sequence). V lost 5 bases and J 4 bases, leaving 15 bases between the germline ends. This CDR3 is built from 14 residues. Written as DNA, the CDR3 is TGTGCCAGCAGCCCCCGGACAGACAGTTACGAGCAGTACTTC. Translating it yields CASSPRTDSYEQYF.

This clone was counted only a few times. Mismatch with germline at one junction end may stem from a read error. V and J are TRBV7-7 and TRBJ2-5, with TRBD2 identical over 7 bases. Germline values: CDR1 SSHAT, CDR2 FNYEAQ (reference sequence). The CDR3 has 14 amino acids. CDR3 DNA: TGTGCTAGCAGCCGAGGGACTATCCAAGAGACCCAGTACTTC. Protein: CASSRGTIQETQYF. The whole variable domain, filled in from reference TRBV7-7 and TRBJ2-5, reads GAGVSQSPRYKVTKRGQDVTLRCDPISSHATLYWYQQALGQGPEFLTYFNYEAQPDKSGLPSDRFSAERPEGSISTLTIQRTEQRDSAMYRCASSRGTIQETQYFGPGTRLLVL.

Comments on this clone: The junction departs from germline at one end; a sequencing error may be responsible. The chain uses TRBV5-1 and TRBJ2-5; possible D gene TRBD1, 6 bases. This CDR3 is built from 13 residues. Germline V gene data show CDR1 as SGHRS and CDR2 as YFSETQ. The CDR3 nucleotides read TGCACCAGCACCGGACAGCTGCAAGAGACCCAGTACTTC. Translated: CTSTGQLQETQYF.

This clone was observed a few times. The CDR3 here is CASGAPRVNQPQHF. CDR3 DNA: TGTGCCAGCGGTGCGCCCAGGGTTAATCAGCCCCAGCATTTT. The gene calls are TRBV28 and TRBJ1-5; possible D gene TRBD1, 5 bases. Trimming took off 8 bases at V and 4 bases at J, with 15 bases between the two ends. The CDR3 has 14 amino acids. Germline values: CDR1 MDHEN, CDR2 SYDVKM.

This clone was seen a handful of times. This chain's CDR3 is CASSLGWTLYF. CDR3 DNA: TGTGCCAGCAGTTTAGGTTGGACACTGTACTTC. This chain links TRBV28 with TRBJ2-7, with D perhaps TRBD1 (5 bases). V lost 2 bases and J 12 bases, leaving 11 bases between the germline ends. The CDR3 length is 11 residues. CDR1 and CDR2 (germline): MDHEN, SYDVKM.

This clone has a handful of counts. This chain joins TRBV10-3 and TRBJ2-2, with D possibly TRBD1 on 5 matching bases. The V gene lost 6 bases and the J gene lost 5 bases, with 16 bases spanning the gap. The germline V gene encodes CDR1 ENHRY and CDR2 SYGVKD. The CDR3 contains 15 residues. The CDR3 here is CAISDQVQDTGELFF. CDR3 sequence (DNA): TGTGCCATCAGCGACCAAGTACAGGATACCGGGGAGCTGTTTTTT.

This clone was counted between two and nine times. This sequence joins TRBV27 and TRBJ2-5; D gene unclear. Germline CDR1 reads MNHEY; CDR2 reads SMNVEV (reference sequence). The ends were cut back, 2 bases at V and 7 bases at J, with 11 bases in the middle. The CDR3 contains 13 residues. The CDR3 nucleotides are TGTGCCAGCAGTTTAAGCCTTACAGCGACCCAGTACTTC. Its translation: CASSLSLTATQYF.

This clone has more than one count but fewer than ten. The CDR3 loop reads CASRGSLNTGELFF. CDR3 sequence (DNA): TGTGCCAGCCGCGGTAGCTTGAACACCGGGGAGCTGTTTTTT. The chain uses TRBV6-6 and TRBJ2-2; D remains unclear. The germline gives CDR1 MNHNY, CDR2 SVGAGI (reference sequence). Trimming took off 8 bases at V and 1 base at J, with 11 bases between the two ends. CDR3 size: 14 residues.

This clone was observed a few times. This chain connects TRBV7-9 to TRBJ2-1; no reliable D call. The CDR3 is 13 residues long. V gave up 2 bases and J gave up 8 bases, with 10 bases separating them. In germline, CDR1 is SEHNR, CDR2 FQNEAQ (reference sequence). This CDR3 reads CASSLSKLDEQFF. In DNA, the CDR3 is TGTGCCAGCAGCTTATCAAAACTCGATGAGCAGTTCTTC. Variable domain in full (rest from reference TRBV7-9 and TRBJ2-1): DTGVSQNPRHKITKRGQNVTFRCDPISEHNRLYWYRQTLGQGPEFLTYFQNEAQLEKSRLLSDRFSAERPKGSFSTLEIQRTEQGDSAMYLCASSLSKLDEQFFGPGTRLTVL.

The V gene is TRBV18, the J gene TRBJ2-5, with D perhaps TRBD2 (5 bases). The germline V gene has CDR1 KGHSH and CDR2 LQKENI. The CDR3 contains 15 residues. V lost 4 bases and J 2 bases, leaving 14 bases between the germline ends. CDR3 loop: CASSRERNIQETQYF. In DNA form, the CDR3 reads TGTGCCAGCTCACGGGAGCGCAACATACAAGAGACCCAGTACTTC.

The chain recombines TRBV6-5 with TRBJ2-1, with 9 positions matching TRBD1. The CDR3 runs 15 residues. V was pared by 6 bases and J by 7 bases, with 10 bases of the junction left unmatched. Germline CDR1 reads MNHEY; CDR2 reads SVGAGI. CDR3 loop: CASSSGQGLGNEQFF. Here the CDR3 DNA reads TGTGCCAGCAGCTCAGGACAGGGGCTCGGGAATGAGCAGTTCTTC.

This clone was found a few times. The rearrangement uses TRBV6-6 and TRBJ1-5; the match to TRBD1 covers 10 bases. Germline values: CDR1 MNHNY, CDR2 SVGAGI (reference sequence). This CDR3 has 13 residues. The junction had 6 bases not matched to a gene; V was cut back by 10 bases and J by 6 bases. The CDR3 coding sequence is TGTGCCACCGGGACAGGGGTGGTTCAGCCCCAGCATTTT. This codes for CATGTGVVQPQHF.

The genes are TRBV18 and TRBJ2-3, with 9 positions matching TRBD1. J was trimmed by 1 base and V by 3 bases; bases with no gene match: 5. CDR1 and CDR2 (germline): KGHSH, LQKENI. The CDR3 contains 16 residues. CDR3 sequence reads: CASSPKQGAGTDTQYF. Here the CDR3 DNA reads TGTGCCAGCTCACCTAAACAGGGGGCCGGCACAGATACGCAGTATTTT.

The J gene is TRBJ1-2, the V gene TRBV9, with unresolved D. In germline, CDR1 is SGDLS, CDR2 YYNGEE. The germline V and J ends were trimmed by 0 bases and 8 bases, with 14 bases remaining between them. The CDR3 extends over 14 amino acids. This chain's CDR3 is CASSVGDTWEGYTF. DNA of the CDR3: TGTGCCAGCAGCGTAGGTGACACTTGGGAGGGCTACACCTTC.